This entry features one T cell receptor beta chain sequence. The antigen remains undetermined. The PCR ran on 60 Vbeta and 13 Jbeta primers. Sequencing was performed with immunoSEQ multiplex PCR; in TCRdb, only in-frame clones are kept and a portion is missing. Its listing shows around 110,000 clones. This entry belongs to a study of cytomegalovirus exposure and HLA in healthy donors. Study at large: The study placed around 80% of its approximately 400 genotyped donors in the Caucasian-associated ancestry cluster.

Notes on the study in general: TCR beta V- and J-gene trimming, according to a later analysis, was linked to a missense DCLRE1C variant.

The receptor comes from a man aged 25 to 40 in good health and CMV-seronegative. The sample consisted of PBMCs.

The DNA of the CDR3 is TGTGCCAGCAGCCCCCAGGGGGGCGGAGAGACCCAGTACTTC. It is translated as CASSPQGGGETQYF. This chain connects TRBV7-2 to TRBJ2-5, with D maybe TRBD1 (7 bases). Deletions cut 5 bases from V and 4 bases from J, with 14 bases between. The CDR3 spans 14 residues. Germline CDR1 is SGHTA and CDR2 is FQGNSA.